The 9 T cell receptor beta chains given below trace back to one sample, sequenced in a study of cytomegalovirus exposure and HLA in healthy donors. It was with 60 Vbeta and 13 Jbeta primers that the PCR ran. The data were produced by immunoSEQ multiplex PCR, yet TCRdb's version contains in-frame clones alone and is incomplete. The sample consists of approximately 120,000 clones, 65% to 75% of them appearing once. The sample was PBMCs. These receptors all come from a woman between 50 and 59 years old in good health and CMV-seropositive.

The V and J genes are TRBV7-9 and TRBJ2-5, with 11 bases identical to TRBD1. Germline values: CDR1 SEHNR, CDR2 FQNEAQ (reference sequence). V lost 2 bases and J lost 2; bases outside the gene matches: 4. This CDR3 is built from 16 residues. CDR3 sequence: CASSLFRDRGQETQYF. The CDR3 DNA sequence: TGTGCCAGCAGCTTATTCCGGGACAGGGGGCAAGAGACCCAGTACTTC.

The CDR3 region has the DNA TGCGCCAGCAGCCAGACTAGCGGGGGGGGTTATGAGCAGTTCTTC. Amino acid sequence: CASSQTSGGGYEQFF. V usage is TRBV5-1 and J usage is TRBJ2-1; 14 bases align to TRBD2. Germline assignment: CDR1 SGHRS and CDR2 YFSETQ. The CDR3 consists of 15 residues. Trimming at V came to 4 bases and at J to 8 bases, leaving 5 bases not matched to a gene. Variable domain in full (rest from reference TRBV5-1 and TRBJ2-1): KAGVTQTPRYLIKTRGQQVTLSCSPISGHRSVSWYQQTPGQGLQFLFEYFSETQRNKGNFPGRFSGRQFSNSRSEMNVSTLELGDSALYLCASSQTSGGGYEQFFGPGTRLTVL.

The chain recombines TRBV21-1 with TRBJ2-6; the table names TRBD2, a call not compared with the DNA. TRBV21-1 is marked as a pseudogene. There are 15 residues in the CDR3. Written as DNA, the CDR3 is TGTGCCAGCAATAGCAACCCTCCTGGGGCCAACGTCCTGACTTTC. Translated, it gives CASNSNPPGANVLTF.

Only a few counts were recorded for this clone. Other nucleotide sequences in the sample specify the same CDR3. The chain combines TRBV19 with TRBJ2-7; no clear D gene. Trimming left V 1 base short and J 3 bases short, with 10 bases between. CDR1 and CDR2 (germline): LNHDA, SQIVND (reference sequence). This CDR3 has 14 amino acids. For the CDR3, the DNA is TGTGCCAGTAGTATAGGCGGCAGTAGCTACGAGCAGTACTTC. Encoded protein: CASSIGGSSYEQYF.

The chain joins TRBV5-4 to TRBJ2-1; 7 nucleotides align to TRBD2. CDR1 SGHNT and CDR2 YYREEE come from the germline V gene (reference sequence). V was pared by 4 bases and J by 0 bases, with 1 base of the junction left unmatched. This CDR3 contains 14 residues. The CDR3 DNA is TGTGCCAGCAGCCGGGACTACTCCTACAATGAGCAGTTCTTC. Protein: CASSRDYSYNEQFF.

The chain has TRBV7-9 and TRBJ2-7, with D perhaps TRBD1 (5 bases). V was trimmed by 6 bases and J by 1 base, leaving 16 bases between them. Germline V gives CDR1 SEHNR, CDR2 FQNEAQ (reference sequence). CDR3 length: 15 amino acids. The chain's CDR3 is CASSPTWGRSYEQYF. DNA for the CDR3: TGTGCCAGCAGTCCCACTTGGGGCCGATCCTACGAGCAGTACTTC.

This clone has a handful of counts. This chain joins TRBV19 and TRBJ2-5; TRBD2 matches 12 bases. V dropped 3 bases and J dropped 4; count of bases not matched to a gene: 9. Germline CDR1 reads LNHDA; CDR2 reads SQIVND (reference sequence). The CDR3 is 17 residues long. This CDR3 reads CASSITFLAGGRETQYF. The CDR3 DNA reads TGTGCCAGTAGTATCACCTTTCTAGCGGGGGGGCGAGAGACCCAGTACTTC.

The sample holds one count of this clone. This rearrangement joins TRBV7-2 to TRBJ1-2, with 8 bases matching TRBD1. The CDR3 spans 14 residues. V lost 3 bases to trimming and J lost 6 bases; unmatched junction nucleotides: 6. Germline V gene sequence: CDR1 SGHTA, CDR2 FQGNSA. The CDR3: CASSFDGQGDGYTF. The CDR3 nucleotides read TGTGCCAGCAGCTTCGATGGACAGGGCGATGGCTACACCTTC.

In this sample, this clone turned up a few times. The chain employs TRBV7-9 and TRBJ2-2; D possibly corresponds to TRBD2 (6 bases). Trimming took off 5 bases at V and 2 bases at J, with 15 bases between the two ends. The V gene's germline CDR1 is SEHNR and CDR2 FQNEAQ (reference sequence). This CDR3 has 16 amino acids. In DNA, the CDR3 is TGTGCCAGCAGCCGGACGGGACTCTCAAACACCGGGGAGCTGTTTTTT. It codes for CASSRTGLSNTGELFF.